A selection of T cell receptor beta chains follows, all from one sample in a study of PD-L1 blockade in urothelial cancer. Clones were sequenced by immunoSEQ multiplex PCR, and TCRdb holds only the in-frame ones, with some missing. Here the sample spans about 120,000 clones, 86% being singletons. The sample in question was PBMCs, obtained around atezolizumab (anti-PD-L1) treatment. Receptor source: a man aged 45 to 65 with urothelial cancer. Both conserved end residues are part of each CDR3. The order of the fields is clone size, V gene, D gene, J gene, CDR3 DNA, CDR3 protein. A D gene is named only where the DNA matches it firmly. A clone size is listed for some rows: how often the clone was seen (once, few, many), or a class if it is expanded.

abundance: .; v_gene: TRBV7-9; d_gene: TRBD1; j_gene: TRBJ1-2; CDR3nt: TGTGCCAGCAGCCTGACAGGGGGTATGGACGGCTACACCTTC; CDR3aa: CASSLTGGMDGYTF
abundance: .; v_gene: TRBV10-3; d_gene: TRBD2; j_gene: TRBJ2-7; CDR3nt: TGTGCCATCAGTCCTTCCTCTAGCGGAAGTTCGTACGAGCAGTACTTC; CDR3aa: CAISPSSSGSSYEQYF
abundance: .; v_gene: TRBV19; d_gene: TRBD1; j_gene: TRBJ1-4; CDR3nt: TGTGCCAGTCGGACAGGACAGGCTAATGAAAAACTGTTTTTT; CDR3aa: CASRTGQANEKLFF
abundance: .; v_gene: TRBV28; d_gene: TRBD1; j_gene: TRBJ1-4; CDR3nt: TGTGCCAGCAGTCTGACAGGGGGTGGTGAAAAACTGTTTTTT; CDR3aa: CASSLTGGGEKLFF
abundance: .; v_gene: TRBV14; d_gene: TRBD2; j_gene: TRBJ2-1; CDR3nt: TGTGCCAGCAGCCAAGATCCAACGGCTAGCGGGAGGAGACGCAATGAGCAGTTCTTC; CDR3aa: CASSQDPTASGRRRNEQFF
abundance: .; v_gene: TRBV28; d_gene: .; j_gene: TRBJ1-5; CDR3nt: TGTGCCAGCAGTTTAAAGGGAGGAAGCAATCAGCCCCAGCATTTT; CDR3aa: CASSLKGGSNQPQHF
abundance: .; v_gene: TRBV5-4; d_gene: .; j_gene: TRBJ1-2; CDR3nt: TGTGCCAGCAGCCCCTGGCAGGCCCTCTATGGCTACACCTTC; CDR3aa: CASSPWQALYGYTF
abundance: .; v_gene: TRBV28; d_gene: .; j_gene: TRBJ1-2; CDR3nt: TGTGCCAGCAGACAAACGGACAGAGGCTATGGCTACACCTTC; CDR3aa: CASRQTDRGYGYTF
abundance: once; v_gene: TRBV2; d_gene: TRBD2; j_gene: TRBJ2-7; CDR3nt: TGTGCCACCCCCCGAGCGGGAGGTAGCTCCTACGAGCAGTACTTC; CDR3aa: CATPRAGGSSYEQYF
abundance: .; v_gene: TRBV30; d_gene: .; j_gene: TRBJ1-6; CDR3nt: TGTGCCTGGAGGGGGGCAGGGATCTATAATTCACCCCTCCACTTT; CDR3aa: CAWRGAGIYNSPLHF
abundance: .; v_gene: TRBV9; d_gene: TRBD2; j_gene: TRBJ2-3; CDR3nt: TGTGCCAGCAGCGAGAGAGAGACTAGCGGGGGAACAGATACGCAGTATTTT; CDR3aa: CASSERETSGGTDTQYF
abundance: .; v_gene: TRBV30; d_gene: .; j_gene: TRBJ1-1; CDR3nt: TGTGCCTGGAGACCACCTATAACCCAGGACAGAACCTACACTGAAGCTTTCTTT; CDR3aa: CAWRPPITQDRTYTEAFF
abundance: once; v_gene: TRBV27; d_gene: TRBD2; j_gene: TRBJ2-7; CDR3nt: TGTGCCAGCAGTCCTGGACTAGCCCTGGGCTACGAGCAGTACTTC; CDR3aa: CASSPGLALGYEQYF
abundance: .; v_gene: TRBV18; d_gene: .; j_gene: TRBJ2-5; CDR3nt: TGTGCCAGCTCACCGAGGCAGGGGCAAGAGACCCAGTACTTC; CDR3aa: CASSPRQGQETQYF
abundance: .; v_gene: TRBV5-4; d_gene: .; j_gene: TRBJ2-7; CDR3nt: TGTGCCAGCAGCTTCCCGCGATCCGAGAGCCACGAGCAGTACTTC; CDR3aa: CASSFPRSESHEQYF
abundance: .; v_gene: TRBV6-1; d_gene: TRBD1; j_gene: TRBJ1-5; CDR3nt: TGTGCCAGCAGTGAAGCTACGACAGGGGAGGTTGTTCAGCCCCAGCATTTT; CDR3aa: CASSEATTGEVVQPQHF
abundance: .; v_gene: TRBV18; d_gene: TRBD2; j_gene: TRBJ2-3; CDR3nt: TGTGCCAGCTCACTGAGGGCTAGCGGGAGCACAGATACGCAGTATTTT; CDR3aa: CASSLRASGSTDTQYF
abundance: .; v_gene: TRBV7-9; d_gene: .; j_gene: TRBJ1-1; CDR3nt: TGTGCCAGCAGCTCCCAGACATTTTCTGAAGCTTTCTTT; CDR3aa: CASSSQTFSEAFF
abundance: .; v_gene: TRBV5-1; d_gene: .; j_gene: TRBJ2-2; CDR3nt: TGCGCCAGCAACCAGGGGAACACCGGGGAGCTGTTTTTT; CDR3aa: CASNQGNTGELFF
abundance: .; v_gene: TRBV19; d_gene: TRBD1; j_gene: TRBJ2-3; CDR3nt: TGTGCCAGTAGTACCGGGACAGGGCTTCGCGGCACAGATACGCAGTATTTT; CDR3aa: CASSTGTGLRGTDTQYF
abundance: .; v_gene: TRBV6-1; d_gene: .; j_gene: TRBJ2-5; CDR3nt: TGTGCCAGCAGTGGACAAGGAGGATCAGAGACCCAGTACTTC; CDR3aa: CASSGQGGSETQYF
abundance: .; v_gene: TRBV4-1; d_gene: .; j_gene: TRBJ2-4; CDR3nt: TGCGCCAGCAGCCAAGGACTAGCCAAAAACATTCAGTACTTC; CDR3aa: CASSQGLAKNIQYF
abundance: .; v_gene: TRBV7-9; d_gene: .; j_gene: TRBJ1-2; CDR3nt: TGTGCCAGCAGCGAACAGGGCAACGGTGGCTACACCTTC; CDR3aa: CASSEQGNGGYTF
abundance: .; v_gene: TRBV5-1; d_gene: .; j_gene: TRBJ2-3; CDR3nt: TGCGCCAGCGGAATTACAGGGACAGATACGCAGTATTTT; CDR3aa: CASGITGTDTQYF
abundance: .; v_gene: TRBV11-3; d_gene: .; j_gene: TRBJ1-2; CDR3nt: TGTGCCAGCAGCTTAGCAAACGGGGGAAGACGGACTAACTATGGCTACACCTTC; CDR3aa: CASSLANGGRRTNYGYTF
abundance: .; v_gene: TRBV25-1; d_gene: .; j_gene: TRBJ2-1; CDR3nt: TGTGCCAGCGGGGGGTGGGAATACAATGAGCAGTTCTTC; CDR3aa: CASGGWEYNEQFF
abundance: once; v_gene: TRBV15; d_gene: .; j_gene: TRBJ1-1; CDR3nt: TGTGCCACCGCAGGGAAACTGAACACTGAAGCTTTCTTT; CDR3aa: CATAGKLNTEAFF
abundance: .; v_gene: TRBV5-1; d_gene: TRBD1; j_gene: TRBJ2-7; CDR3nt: TGCGCCAGCAGCCCCAATCCCCCGGGACAGGGGCGCGGGGAGCAGTACTTC; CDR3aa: CASSPNPPGQGRGEQYF
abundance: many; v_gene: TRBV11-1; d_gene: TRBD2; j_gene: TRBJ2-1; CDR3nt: TGTGCCAGCAGCACTAGGACTAGCGGGAGAGGTGAGCAGTTCTTC; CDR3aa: CASSTRTSGRGEQFF
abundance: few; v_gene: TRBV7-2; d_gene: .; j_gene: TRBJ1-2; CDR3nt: TGTGCCAGCAGGCGGACTGAGAACTATGGCTACACCTTC; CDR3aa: CASRRTENYGYTF
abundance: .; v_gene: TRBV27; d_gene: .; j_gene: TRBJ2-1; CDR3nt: TGTGCCAGCAGTTTATACTTAGCGGCTGAGCAGTTCTTC; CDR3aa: CASSLYLAAEQFF
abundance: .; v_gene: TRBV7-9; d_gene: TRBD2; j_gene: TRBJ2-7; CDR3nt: TGTGCCAGCAGCTTAGACCCAGGACTAGCTGGACAGTACTTC; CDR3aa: CASSLDPGLAGQYF
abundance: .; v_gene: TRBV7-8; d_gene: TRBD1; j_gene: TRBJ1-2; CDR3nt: TGTGCCAGCAGCCCCAGACAGGGGACGGCCAACTATGGCTACACCTTC; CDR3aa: CASSPRQGTANYGYTF
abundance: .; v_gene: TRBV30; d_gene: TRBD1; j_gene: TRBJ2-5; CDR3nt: TGTGCCTGGAAGTTTGGGGACAGGGACCAAGAGACCCAGTACTTC; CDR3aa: CAWKFGDRDQETQYF
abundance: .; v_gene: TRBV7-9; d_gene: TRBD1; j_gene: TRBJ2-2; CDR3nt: TGTGCCAGCAGCCGCCGGGACAGAAACACCGGGGAGCTGTTTTTT; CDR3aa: CASSRRDRNTGELFF
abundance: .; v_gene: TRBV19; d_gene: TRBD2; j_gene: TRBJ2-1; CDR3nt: TGTGCCAGTAGTCATTGGACTAGCGGGTATGACAATGAGCAGTTCTTC; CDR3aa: CASSHWTSGYDNEQFF
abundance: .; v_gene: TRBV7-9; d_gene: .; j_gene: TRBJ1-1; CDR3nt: TGTGCCAGCAGCTTAGGGGGAGCTAACACTGAAGCTTTCTTT; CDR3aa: CASSLGGANTEAFF
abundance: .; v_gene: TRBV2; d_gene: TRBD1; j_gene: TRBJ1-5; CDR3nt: TGTGCCAGCACCACAGGGGATGGCAATCAGCCCCAGCATTTT; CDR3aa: CASTTGDGNQPQHF
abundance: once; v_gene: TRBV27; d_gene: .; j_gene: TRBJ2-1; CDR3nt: TGTGCCAGCAGTTTATTGAGCGGTGAGCAGTTCTTC; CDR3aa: CASSLLSGEQFF
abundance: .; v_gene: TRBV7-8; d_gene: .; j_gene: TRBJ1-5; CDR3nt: TGTGCCAGCAGCCCGGGGGGGGCGGCTCAGCCCCAGCATTTT; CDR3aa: CASSPGGAAQPQHF
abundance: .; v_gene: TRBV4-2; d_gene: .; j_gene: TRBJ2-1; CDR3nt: TGTGCCAGCAGCCAAGAAGGCAGGGCAAATGAGCAGTTCTTC; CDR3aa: CASSQEGRANEQFF
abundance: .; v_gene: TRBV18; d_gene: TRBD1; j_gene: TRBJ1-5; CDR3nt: TGTGCCAGCTCACCTAGCTTACAGGGGTCAAATCAGCCCCAGCATTTT; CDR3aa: CASSPSLQGSNQPQHF
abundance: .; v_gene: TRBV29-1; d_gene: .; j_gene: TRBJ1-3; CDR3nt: TGCAGCGTTGTCCAGGACTCTGGAAACACCATATATTTT; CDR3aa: CSVVQDSGNTIYF
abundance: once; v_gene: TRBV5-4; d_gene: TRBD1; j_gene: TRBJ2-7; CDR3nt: TGTGCCAGCAGCTTTGGGACAGGGATCGGCGAGCAGTACTTC; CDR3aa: CASSFGTGIGEQYF
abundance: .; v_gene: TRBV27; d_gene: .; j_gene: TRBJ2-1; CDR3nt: TGTGCCAGCAGTTTGAGAGCGGTTAATCCCTTCTGGAATGAGCAGTTCTTC; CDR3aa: CASSLRAVNPFWNEQFF
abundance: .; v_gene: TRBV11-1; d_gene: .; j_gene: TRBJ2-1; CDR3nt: TGTGCCAGCAGCTTAGCGCTAGGCCACGTGGAACAGTTCTTC; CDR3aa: CASSLALGHVEQFF
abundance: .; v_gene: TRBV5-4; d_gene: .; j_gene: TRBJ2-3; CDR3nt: TGTGCCAGCAGCTTGGCCGGGTCTTTGGATACGCAGTATTTT; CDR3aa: CASSLAGSLDTQYF
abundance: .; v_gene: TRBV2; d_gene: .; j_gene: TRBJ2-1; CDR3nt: TGTGCCAGCAAAAAGTTGGGGGCTCATGAGCAGTTCTTC; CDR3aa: CASKKLGAHEQFF
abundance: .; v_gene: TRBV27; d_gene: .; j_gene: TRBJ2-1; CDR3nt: TGTGCCAGCAGTTTATCGTGGGTTGCGGACAATGAGCAGTTCTTC; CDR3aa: CASSLSWVADNEQFF
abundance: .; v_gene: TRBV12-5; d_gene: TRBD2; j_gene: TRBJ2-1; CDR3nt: TGTGCTAGTGGTTTGGGACTAGCGGGAGGTGGTGAGCAGTTCTTC; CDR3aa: CASGLGLAGGGEQFF
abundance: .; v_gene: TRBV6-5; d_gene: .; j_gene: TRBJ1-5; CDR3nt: TGTGCCAGCAGTACTGTGGGGGGAGATCAGCCCCAGCATTTT; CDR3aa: CASSTVGGDQPQHF
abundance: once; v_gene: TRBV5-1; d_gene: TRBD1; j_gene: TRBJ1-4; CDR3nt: TGCGCCAGCAGCTGGGGGACAGCTACTAATGAAAAACTGTTTTTT; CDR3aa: CASSWGTATNEKLFF
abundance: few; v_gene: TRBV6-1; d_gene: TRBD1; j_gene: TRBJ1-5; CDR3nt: TGTGCCAGCAGGGAAAGGACAGGGTTCGGTAGCAATCAGCCCCAGCATTTT; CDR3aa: CASRERTGFGSNQPQHF
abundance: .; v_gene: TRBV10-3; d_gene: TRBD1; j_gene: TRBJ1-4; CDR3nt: TGTGCCACCGGGACAGCAACTAATGAAAAACTGTTTTTT; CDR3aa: CATGTATNEKLFF
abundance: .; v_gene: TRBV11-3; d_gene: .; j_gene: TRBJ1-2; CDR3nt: TGTGCCAGCAGCTTGGAGACTAACTATGGCTACACCTTC; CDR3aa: CASSLETNYGYTF
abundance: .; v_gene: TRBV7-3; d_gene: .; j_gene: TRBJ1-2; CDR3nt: TGTGCCAGCAGCCCAGAGGGAGGGGCGGGCTATGGCTACACCTTC; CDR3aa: CASSPEGGAGYGYTF
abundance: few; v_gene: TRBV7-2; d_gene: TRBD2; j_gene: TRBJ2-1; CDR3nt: TGTGCCAGCAGCCCCATAAGACTAGCCAATGAGCAGTTCTTC; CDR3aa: CASSPIRLANEQFF
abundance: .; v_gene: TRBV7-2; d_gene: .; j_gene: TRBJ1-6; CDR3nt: TGTGCCAGCAGCTTAATGAGGAGCAATTCACCCCTCCACTTT; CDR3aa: CASSLMRSNSPLHF
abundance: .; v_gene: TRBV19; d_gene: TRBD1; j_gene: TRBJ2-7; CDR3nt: TGTGCCACGGGAGGGACAGGGGGGTACGAGCAGTACTTC; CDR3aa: CATGGTGGYEQYF